This T cell receptor beta chain was identified during a study of cytomegalovirus exposure and HLA in healthy donors. The study, taken as a whole, reports: Indistinguishability led to the exclusion of some V segments, TRBV6-2 and TRBV6-3 included. A missense DCLRE1C variant was associated with V- and J-gene trimming of TCR beta chains in a later analysis, and an independent cohort replicated the association. It was assumed in the presence/absence analyses that sequencing depth was roughly uniform across donors. CMV serostatus was the sole immune exposure data available.

Germline V gene data show CDR1 as SGHAT and CDR2 as FQDESV (reference sequence). Losses at the gene ends were 8 bases for V and 5 bases for J; bases not matched to a gene: 8. The CDR3 spans 15 residues. As for this clone: What it binds is unknown.

Vbeta (60) and Jbeta (13) primers were used in the PCR. The data were produced by immunoSEQ multiplex PCR, yet TCRdb's version contains in-frame clones alone and is incomplete. The sample yields approximately 100,000 clones, about 75% seen once. This clonotype was sampled from a woman aged 40 to 49 in good health and CMV-seropositive. The rearrangement links TRBV11-1 to TRBJ1-6; 8 bases line up with TRBD1. Material: PBMCs. The CDR3 DNA sequence: TGTGCCAGCGTTTCTAGGACAGGGAATAATTCACCCCTCCACTTT. Translation: CASVSRTGNNSPLHF.